The clone carrying this TCR beta chain appeared many times. Its specificity is not known. These data are taken from a study of response to subunit inactivated influenza vaccine. Study conclusions and caveats: The authors suggested that few new T cells are recruited per seasonal influenza vaccination.

TCRdb re-derived calls from the RT-PCR reads in MiXCR, one entry per CDR3 protein. The data show about 800,000 distinct CDR3 sequences, 21% seen once. The sample here was PBMCs from blood, taken 5 days after vaccination. The origin of this receptor is a man aged 50 or older who received an inactivated influenza vaccine.

Here the CDR3 DNA reads TGTGCCAGCAGTTGGGGGGGGTACGAGCAGTACTTC. It is translated as CASSWGGYEQYF. The chain joins TRBV28 to TRBJ2-7; 7 bases fit TRBD2. Trimming removed 4 bases from V and 4 bases from J; junction bases left unmatched: 1. The germline gives CDR1 MDHEN, CDR2 SYDVKM. This CDR3 region has 12 residues.